This T cell receptor beta chain comes out of a study of identical twins. A single record per CDR3 protein comes from TCRdb applying MiXCR to the 5' RACE reads. The table includes 450,000 to 500,000 distinct CDR3 sequences, roughly 13% detected once. This clonotype was recorded a few times. The ends were cut back, 0 bases at V and 6 bases at J, with 11 bases in the middle. The CDR3 loop spans 15 amino acids. Germline CDR1 is MNHEY and CDR2 is SVGAGI. In addition, the sample was reused for a study of yellow fever vaccine responses in identical twins.

The chain uses TRBV6-5 and TRBJ2-2, with D unresolved. The sequenced sample consisted of CD4+ T cells sorted from blood. The origin of this receptor is a woman aged 18-29 years in good health. Written as DNA, the CDR3 is TGTGCCAGCAGTTACTCATGGTCTGGGTCCGGGGAGCTGTTTTTT. The encoded protein is CASSYSWSGSGELFF.